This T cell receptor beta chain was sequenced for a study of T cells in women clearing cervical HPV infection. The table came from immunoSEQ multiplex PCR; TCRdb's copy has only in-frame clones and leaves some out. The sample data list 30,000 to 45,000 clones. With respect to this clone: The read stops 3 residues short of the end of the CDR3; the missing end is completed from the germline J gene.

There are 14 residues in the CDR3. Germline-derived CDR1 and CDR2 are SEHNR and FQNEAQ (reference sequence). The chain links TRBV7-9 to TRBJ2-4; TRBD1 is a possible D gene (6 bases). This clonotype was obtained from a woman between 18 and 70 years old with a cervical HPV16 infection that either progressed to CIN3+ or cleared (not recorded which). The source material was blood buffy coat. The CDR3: CASSWERTDYGQYF. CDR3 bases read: TGTGCCAGCAGCTGGGAAAGGACAGACTATGGT.